This TCR beta chain was found in a study of T cell repertoires in cytomegalovirus infection (dated by TCRdb to about 2019). Background for the entire study: The peptide stimulations were aimed at well-studied HLA-B-restricted epitopes as well as recently identified HLA-C-restricted CMV epitopes, whose presentation resists viral immunomodulation. Donor HLA type was relevant to the analysis, as public TCR beta signatures indicated carriage of CMV infection together with the matching HLA type.

The germline V gene encodes CDR1 DFQATT and CDR2 SNEGSKA (reference sequence). From cysteine to phenylalanine, the CDR3 is 15 amino acids long. Of all the DNA, just the CDR3 is kept, 45 bases in frame from base 1. V is clipped by 1 base and J by 0 bases, and the sequence between their germline boundaries is 9 bases long. The meaning of the sample's treatment or condition label: in vitro stimulation with specific CMV peptide epitopes to enrich CMV-specific T cells. As regards this clonotype: It lacks a known antigen. Per-base quality was not reported, and no clone a single base away is much larger than it.

The paper's findings and limits, for the study overall: The ex vivo response was dominated by HLA-C-restricted CMV-specific TCR beta clonotypes, which also provided the single most frequent clonotype in two of eight donors. Carriers of CMV infection plus the relevant HLA type were discriminated by the cumulative frequency of public TCR beta family members in the study cohort and in an independent approximately 360-donor cohort.

TCRdb lists the instrument as Illumina HiSeq 1500. Through fastp at Q25 and MiXCR, TCRdb rebuilt clones from the public reads, retaining in-frame beta chains. Every entry covers one CDR3 protein and lists the most common genes and DNA from its rows. For this sample there are approximately 990,000 distinct CDR3 sequences; approximately 33% appear just once. The ten most abundant clones make up around an eighth of the sample. The chain is encoded by TRBV20-1 joined to TRBJ1-4, with the D gene not clear enough to name. This specimen consisted of cultured CD8+ T cells from PBMCs, obtained from culture after CMV antigen stimulation. The receptor was derived from a human donor in good health (CMV status not recorded). Some clones in this sample may be carry-over from other donors' samples. The CDR3 in this case is CSARGIQATNEKLFF. The DNA is as follows: TGCAGTGCTAGAGGGATCCAAGCAACTAATGAAAAACTGTTTTTT.